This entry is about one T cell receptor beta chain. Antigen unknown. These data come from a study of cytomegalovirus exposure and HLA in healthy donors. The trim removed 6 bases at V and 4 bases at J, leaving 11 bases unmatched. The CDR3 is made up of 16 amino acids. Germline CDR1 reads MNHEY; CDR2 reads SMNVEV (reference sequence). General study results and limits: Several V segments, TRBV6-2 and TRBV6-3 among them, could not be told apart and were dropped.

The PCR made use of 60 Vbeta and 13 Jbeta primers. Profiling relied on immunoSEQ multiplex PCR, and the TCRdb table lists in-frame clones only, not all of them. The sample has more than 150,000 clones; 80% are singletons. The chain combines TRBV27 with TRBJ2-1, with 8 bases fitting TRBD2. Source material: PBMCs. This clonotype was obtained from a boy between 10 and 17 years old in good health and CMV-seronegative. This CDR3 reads CASSPPTSGNYNEQFF. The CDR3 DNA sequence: TGTGCCAGCAGCCCCCCTACTAGCGGAAATTACAATGAGCAGTTCTTC.